Detailed here is one TCR beta chain. Its antigen is as yet unknown. The CDR3 runs to 15 residues. Deletions cut 3 bases from V and 8 bases from J, with 17 bases between. Germline-derived CDR1 and CDR2 are LNHDA and SQIVND (reference sequence). This entry comes from a study of OX40 agonist ivuxolimab in advanced cancers. About the study: Ivuxolimab was delivered to patients intravenously every 2 weeks at doses spanning 0.01 to 10 mg/kg. Study results and caveats: Averaging showed that CD8+ T cells had more expanded clones than CD4+ did.

Any history of autoimmune disease or systemic immunosuppression disqualified patients. Drawing of blood for sampling happened at baseline, at cycle 4 day 1, and at cycle 7 day 1. Using immunoSEQ multiplex PCR, the repertoire was profiled, and TCRdb retains in-frame clones only, with some absent. This sample has roughly 70,000 clones; about 93% occur once, and the top ten carry more than 4.5%. Sequencing used CD4+ or CD8+ T cells sorted from blood, obtained in a trial of the OX40 agonist ivuxolimab. The genes are TRBV19 and TRBJ2-1; tentatively, D is TRBD1 (5 bases). The clonotype comes from an adult with an advanced solid tumor such as melanoma, head and neck, liver or kidney cancer. In nucleotides, the CDR3 is TGTGCCAGTAGTATTAAGGCAGGGATGTTCGATGAGCAGTTCTTC. This translates into CASSIKAGMFDEQFF. Complete variable domain (other parts from reference TRBV19 and TRBJ2-1): DGGITQSPKYLFRKEGQNVTLSCEQNLNHDAMYWYRQDPGQGLRLIYYSQIVNDFQKGDIAEGYSVSREKKESFPLTVTSAQKNPTAFYLCASSIKAGMFDEQFFGPGTRLTVL.